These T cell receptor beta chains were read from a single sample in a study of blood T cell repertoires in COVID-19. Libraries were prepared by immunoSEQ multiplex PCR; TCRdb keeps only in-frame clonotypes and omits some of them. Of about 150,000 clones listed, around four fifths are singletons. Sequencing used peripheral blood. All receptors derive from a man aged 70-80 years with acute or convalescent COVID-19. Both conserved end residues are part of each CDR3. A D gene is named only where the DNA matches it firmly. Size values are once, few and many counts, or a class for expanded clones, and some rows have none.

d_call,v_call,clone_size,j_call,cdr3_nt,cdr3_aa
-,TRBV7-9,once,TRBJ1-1,TGTGCCAGCAGCACCGGGTGGGACACTGAAGCTTTCTTT,CASSTGWDTEAFF
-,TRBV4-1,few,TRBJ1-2,TGCGCCAGCAGCCATACCCCGCCCAGGACAGTTAACTATGGCTACACCTTC,CASSHTPPRTVNYGYTF
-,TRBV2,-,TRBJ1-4,TGTGCCAGCAGTGACGAGGGCTTGAGGACTAATGAAAAACTGTTTTTT,CASSDEGLRTNEKLFF
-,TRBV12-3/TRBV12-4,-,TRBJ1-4,TGTGCCAGCTCGGGGGAAACTAATGAAAAACTGTTTTTT,CASSGETNEKLFF
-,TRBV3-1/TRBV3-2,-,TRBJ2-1,TGTGCCAGCAGCCCTTCGGAGCGGGCGGTGGGTGAGCAGTTCTTC,CASSPSERAVGEQFF
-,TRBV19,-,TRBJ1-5,TGTGCCAGTAGTGGAGATGGACAGCCCCAGCATTTT,CASSGDGQPQHF
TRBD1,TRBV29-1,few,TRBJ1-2,TGCAGCGTGTTGGACAGGGAATACTATGGCTACACCTTC,CSVLDREYYGYTF
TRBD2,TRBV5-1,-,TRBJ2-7,TGCGCCAGCAGTTCAGGGACTAGCGGGAACTACGAGCAGTACTTC,CASSSGTSGNYEQYF
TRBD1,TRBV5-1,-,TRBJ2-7,TGCGCCAGCAGCTTCTCGGGACAGGACTACGAGCAGTACTTC,CASSFSGQDYEQYF
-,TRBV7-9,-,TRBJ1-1,TGTGCCAGCAGGCCCCCCAGGGATATGAACACTGAAGCTTTCTTT,CASRPPRDMNTEAFF
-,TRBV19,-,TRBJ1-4,TGTGCCAGTAGTATAGTGCAGGTGGGAAAACTGTTTTTT,CASSIVQVGKLFF
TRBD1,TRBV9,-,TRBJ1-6,TGTGCCAGCAGCGTAGGACAGGGAGTCTCACCCCTCCACTTT,CASSVGQGVSPLHF
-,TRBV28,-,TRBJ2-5,TGTGCCAGTGATTCGACAACACAAGAGACCCAGTACTTC,CASDSTTQETQYF
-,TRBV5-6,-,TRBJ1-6,TGTGCCAGCAGCTTTAGAGGATCCCAGGGAAATTCACCCCTCCACTTT,CASSFRGSQGNSPLHF
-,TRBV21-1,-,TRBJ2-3,TGTGCCAGCAGAAAAAGGTGCCCCGGGACAGGGGTTCTTACTGTAGATACGCAGTATTTT,CASRKRCPGTGVLTVDTQYF
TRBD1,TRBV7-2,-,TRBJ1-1,TGTGCCAGCAGCCCAGGGGGGCGCCCAAGCACTGAAGCTTTCTTT,CASSPGGRPSTEAFF
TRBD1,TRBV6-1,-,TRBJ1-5,TGTGCCAGCAGTGCCCCCCCTGCAGGGGGCGGAAGCAATCAGCCCCAGCATTTT,CASSAPPAGGGSNQPQHF
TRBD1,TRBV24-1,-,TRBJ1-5,TGTGCCACCAGTGCAACAGGGGGCCGCAATCAGCCCCAGCATTTT,CATSATGGRNQPQHF
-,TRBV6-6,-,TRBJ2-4,TGTGCCAGTCAAGAGACAGAGATGAACATTCAGTACTTC,CASQETEMNIQYF
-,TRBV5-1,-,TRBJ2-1,TGCGCCAGCAGCTCGGAGGGGGGCGGGAGCCACAATGAGCAGTTCTTC,CASSSEGGGSHNEQFF
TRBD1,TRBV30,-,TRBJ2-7,TGTGCCTGGACAGGGGGATCCTACGAGCAGTACTTC,CAWTGGSYEQYF
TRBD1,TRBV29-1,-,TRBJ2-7,TGCAGCGTGACTACAGGGGGCGCGGGGGAGCAGTACTTC,CSVTTGGAGEQYF
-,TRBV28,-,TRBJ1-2,TGTGCCAGCAGTTCGACAAATAATGCACTTTCCGTCGCTTATGGCTACACCTTC,CASSSTNNALSVAYGYTF
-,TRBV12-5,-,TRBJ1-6,TGTGCTAGTGGTCTAAGGGGTAGGAGTTCACCCCTCCACTTT,CASGLRGRSSPLHF
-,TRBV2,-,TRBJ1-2,TGTGCCAGCAGCAAAACGGACAGCCCCTATGGCTACACCTTC,CASSKTDSPYGYTF
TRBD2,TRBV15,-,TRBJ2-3,TGTGCCACCAGCAGAGAGGCAGGGCGAGCGGGAGGGGCGGCTACGCAGTATTTT,CATSREAGRAGGAATQYF
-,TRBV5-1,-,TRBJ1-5,TGCGCCAGCAGCGCGCAGGGTCAGGGGCAGCCCCAGCATTTT,CASSAQGQGQPQHF
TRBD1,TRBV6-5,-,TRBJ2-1,TGTGCGAGCGGAACAGGGGAATTTAATGAGCAGTTCTTC,CASGTGEFNEQFF
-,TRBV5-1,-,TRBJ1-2,TGCGCCAGCAGCTTGGTTACGGGGTCCAGCAACTATGGCTACACCTTC,CASSLVTGSSNYGYTF
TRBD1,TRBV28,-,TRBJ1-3,TGTGCCAGCAGTCCTTGGACAGGGGACTCTGGAAACACCATATATTTT,CASSPWTGDSGNTIYF
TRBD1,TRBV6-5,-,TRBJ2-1,TGTGCCAGTTACCCGGGACAGGGACTGAACAATGAGCAGTTCTTC,CASYPGQGLNNEQFF
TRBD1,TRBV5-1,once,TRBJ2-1,TGCGCCAGCAGTCAGGGGGTGGGCAATGAGCAGTTCTTC,CASSQGVGNEQFF
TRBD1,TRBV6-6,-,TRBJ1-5,TGTGCCAGCAGTTACGATGGGACAGATAATCAGCCCCAGCATTTT,CASSYDGTDNQPQHF
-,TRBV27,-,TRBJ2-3,TGTGCCAGCAGTTTGGGCGGGCGCAGTGGAGATACGCAGTATTTT,CASSLGGRSGDTQYF
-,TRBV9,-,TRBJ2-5,TGTGCCAGCAGCCCCGCCTACTCCGGTGATCCGGAGACCCAGTACTTC,CASSPAYSGDPETQYF
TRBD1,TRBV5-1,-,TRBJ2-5,TGCGCCAGCAGCCAGGGGGTGGGAGAGACCCAGTACTTC,CASSQGVGETQYF
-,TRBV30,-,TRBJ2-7,TGTGCCTGGAGTGTACGGGGGGAGCAGTACTTC,CAWSVRGEQYF
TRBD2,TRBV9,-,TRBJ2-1,TGTGCCAGCACCCTCCCGCTAGCGGGAAGAAATGAGCAGTTCTTC,CASTLPLAGRNEQFF
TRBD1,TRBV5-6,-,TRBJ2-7,TGTGCCAGCAGCCCTGGGCCGGGACAGGGGTCCTACGAGCAGTACTTC,CASSPGPGQGSYEQYF
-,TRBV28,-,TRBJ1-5,TGTGCCAGCAGTCCATTGGGGCGTCAGCCCCAGCATTTT,CASSPLGRQPQHF
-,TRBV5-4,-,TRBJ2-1,TGTGCCAGCAGCTCACCCCAGGCGTACAATGAGCAGTTCTTC,CASSSPQAYNEQFF
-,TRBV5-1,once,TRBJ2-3,TGCGCCAGCAATATGGCGGGGAGCACAGATACGCAGTATTTT,CASNMAGSTDTQYF
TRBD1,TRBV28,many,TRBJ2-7,TGTGCCAGCAGTTTGCCAGGGGGTAGCTACGAGCAGTACTTC,CASSLPGGSYEQYF
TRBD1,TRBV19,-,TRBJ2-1,TGTGCCAGCGCGAACAGGGGCTACAATGAGCAGTTCTTC,CASANRGYNEQFF
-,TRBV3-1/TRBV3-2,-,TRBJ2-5,TGTGCCAGCAGCCAAGGGACGGGGTGGGAGACCCAGTACTTC,CASSQGTGWETQYF
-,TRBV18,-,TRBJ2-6,TGTGCCAGCTCACCACTCGAGGGGAGGCTAACGGGGGCCAACGTCCTGACTTTC,CASSPLEGRLTGANVLTF
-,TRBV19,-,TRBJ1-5,TGTGCCACCAACCAACAGGGAACGGGCAATCAGCCCCAGCATTTT,CATNQQGTGNQPQHF